In its sample, the clone carrying this TCR beta chain was seen a few times. Its target is unknown. The entry originates in a study of early T cells in non-severe SARS-CoV-2 infection. Overall study results and limits: VDJdb-based annotation leaned toward anti-spike CD8 responses and missed private and CD4 specificities.

Trimming took off 5 bases at V and 5 bases at J, with 7 bases between the two ends. The CDR3 sequence is 11 residues long. Germline loops: CDR1 SEHNR, CDR2 FQNEAQ (reference sequence). In TCRdb, the 5' RACE reads were re-called with MiXCR into one record per CDR3 protein. The sample shows approximately 64,000 distinct CDR3 sequences, around 20% of them seen only once. This chain connects TRBV7-9 to TRBJ2-7, with D perhaps matching TRBD1 (6 bases). Material: whole blood, obtained at baseline. The source is an adult who was a healthcare worker with PCR-confirmed SARS-CoV-2 infection or an uninfected control (not recorded which). The CDR3 region is CASSHRDEQYF. CDR3 DNA sequence: TGTGCCAGCAGCCACAGGGACGAGCAGTACTTC.